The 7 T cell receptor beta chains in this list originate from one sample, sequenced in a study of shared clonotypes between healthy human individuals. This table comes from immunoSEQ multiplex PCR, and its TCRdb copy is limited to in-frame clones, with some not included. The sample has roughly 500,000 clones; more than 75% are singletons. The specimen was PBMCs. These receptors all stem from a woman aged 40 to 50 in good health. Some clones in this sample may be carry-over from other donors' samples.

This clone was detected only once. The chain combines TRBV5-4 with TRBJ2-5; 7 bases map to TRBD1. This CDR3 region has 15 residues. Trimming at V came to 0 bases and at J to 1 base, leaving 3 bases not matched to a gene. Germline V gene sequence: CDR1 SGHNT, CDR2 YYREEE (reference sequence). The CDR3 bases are TGTGCCAGCAGCTTGGGACAGGGCCCCCAAGAGACCCAGTACTTC. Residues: CASSLGQGPQETQYF.

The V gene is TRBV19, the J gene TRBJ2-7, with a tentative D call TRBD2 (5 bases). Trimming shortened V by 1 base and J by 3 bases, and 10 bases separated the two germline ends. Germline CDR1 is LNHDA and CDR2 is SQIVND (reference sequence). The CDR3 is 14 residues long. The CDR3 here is CASSIGGRVYEQYF. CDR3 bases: TGTGCCAGTAGTATAGGAGGGAGAGTCTACGAGCAGTACTTC.

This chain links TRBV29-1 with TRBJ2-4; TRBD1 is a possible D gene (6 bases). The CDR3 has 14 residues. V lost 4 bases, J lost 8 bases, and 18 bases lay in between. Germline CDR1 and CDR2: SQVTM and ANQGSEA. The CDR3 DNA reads TGCAGCGTTGGGGGTCAGGGGAGCACGGACATTCAGTACTTC. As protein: CSVGGQGSTDIQYF.

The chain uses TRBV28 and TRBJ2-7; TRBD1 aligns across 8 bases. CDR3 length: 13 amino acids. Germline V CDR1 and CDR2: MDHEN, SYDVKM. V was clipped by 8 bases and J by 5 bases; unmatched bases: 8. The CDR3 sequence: CASSGQGRNEQYF. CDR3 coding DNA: TGTGCCAGCTCTGGACAGGGTAGAAACGAGCAGTACTTC.

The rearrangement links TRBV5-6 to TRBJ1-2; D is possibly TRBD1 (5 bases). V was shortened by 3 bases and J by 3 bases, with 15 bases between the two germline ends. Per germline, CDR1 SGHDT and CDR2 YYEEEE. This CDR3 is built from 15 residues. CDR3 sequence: CASSSMNRRYYGYTF. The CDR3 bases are TGTGCCAGCAGCTCGATGAACAGGCGTTACTATGGCTACACCTTC.

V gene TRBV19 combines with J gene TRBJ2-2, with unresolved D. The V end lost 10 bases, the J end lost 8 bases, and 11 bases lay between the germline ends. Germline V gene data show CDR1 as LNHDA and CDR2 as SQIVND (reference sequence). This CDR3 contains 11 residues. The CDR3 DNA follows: TGTGCCACAAGTAAAACAGGGGAGCTGTTTTTT. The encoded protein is CATSKTGELFF.

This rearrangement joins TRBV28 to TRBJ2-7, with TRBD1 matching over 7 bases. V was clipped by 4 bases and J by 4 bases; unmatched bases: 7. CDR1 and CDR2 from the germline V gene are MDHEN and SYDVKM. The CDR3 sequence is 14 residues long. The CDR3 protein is CASSYLAGGYEQYF. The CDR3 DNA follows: TGTGCCAGCAGTTACCTTGCAGGGGGTTACGAGCAGTACTTC.